One sample yielded the 24 T cell receptor beta chains listed below, sequenced in a study of blood T cell repertoires in COVID-19. Clones were sequenced by immunoSEQ multiplex PCR, and TCRdb holds only the in-frame ones, with some missing. The sample consists of some 280,000 clones, around nine tenths of them appearing once. The sample taken for sequencing was peripheral blood. The receptor set was obtained from a woman aged 60-70 years with acute or convalescent COVID-19.

V is TRBV6-4 and J is TRBJ2-1; tentative D call: TRBD2 (6 bases). The germline V and J ends were trimmed by 0 bases and 10 bases, with 10 bases remaining between them. The CDR3 is 13 residues long. The germline V gene encodes CDR1 MRHNA and CDR2 SNTAGT. The CDR3 nucleotides are TGTGCCAGCAGTGACTCCGGGCTAGCGGAGCAGTTCTTC. Protein product: CASSDSGLAEQFF.

As concerns this clone: A read error may account for a junction end that differs from germline. The chain has TRBV2 and TRBJ2-7; tentatively, D is TRBD1 (5 bases). The CDR3 extends over 12 amino acids. Germline CDR1 and CDR2: SNHLY and FYNNEI. CDR3: CASKGIDILLNF. DNA for the CDR3: TGTGCCAGCAAGGGGATAGACATTCTCCTCAACTTC.

This chain uses TRBV4-3 with TRBJ2-7; 9 bases are shared with TRBD1. The CDR3 is made up of 14 amino acids. Germline CDR1 reads LGHNA; CDR2 reads YSLEER. Trimming took 8 bases from V and 6 from J; bases not matched to a gene: 11. Here the CDR3 DNA reads TGCGCCAGCGGTAAGACAGGGGGGAATGGCGAGCAGTACTTC. Translated, it gives CASGKTGGNGEQYF.

The CDR3 is CASSPQISGNTIYF. CDR3 coding DNA: TGTGCCAGCAGCCCTCAGATCTCTGGAAACACCATATATTTT. The chain joins TRBV6-2 or TRBV6-3 to TRBJ1-3; D remains unclear. Trimming pared 6 bases from V and 0 bases from J, leaving 9 bases between. Germline loops: CDR1 MNHEY, CDR2 SVGEGT. The CDR3 has 14 amino acids.

The V call is TRBV27, the J call TRBJ1-1, with TRBD1 matching over 9 bases. The CDR3 covers 16 residues. CDR1 and CDR2 (germline): MNHEY, SMNVEV (reference sequence). Unmatched junction bases numbered 11, after V lost 5 bases and J lost 4 bases. CDR3 nucleotides: TGTGCCAGCAGTACCCAATCGACAGGGGGTGCCACTGAAGCTTTCTTT. Translating it yields CASSTQSTGGATEAFF.

The V and J genes are TRBV10-3 and TRBJ2-2; TRBD1 matches at 7 bases. The CDR3 is 20 amino acids. Germline-derived CDR1 and CDR2 are ENHRY and SYGVKD. V trimming: 3 bases; J trimming: 4 bases; junction bases outside the gene matches: 20. The CDR3 nucleotides read TGTGCCATCAGTGAATACGGACCTGACAGGGCACACCTCCTCACCGGGGAGCTGTTTTTT. The encoded protein is CAISEYGPDRAHLLTGELFF.

The CDR3 region is CASRLEGGPRQETQYF. Written as DNA, the CDR3 is TGTGCCAGCAGACTTGAGGGAGGGCCCCGGCAAGAGACCCAGTACTTC. This chain uses TRBV27 with TRBJ2-5; 7 bases fit TRBD2. Looked up from germline, CDR1 is MNHEY and CDR2 is SMNVEV (reference sequence). The CDR3 contains 16 residues. V was clipped by 6 bases and J by 2 bases; unmatched bases: 12.

The chain joins TRBV15 to TRBJ2-5; 12 nucleotides align to TRBD2. This CDR3 spans 15 amino acids. CDR1 is LNHNV and CDR2 is YYDKDF in the germline V gene (reference sequence). The V segment lost 6 bases and the J segment 0 bases; nucleotides outside the gene matches: 2. The CDR3 here is CATSRTSGDQETQYF. The CDR3 DNA follows: TGTGCCACCAGTAGGACTAGCGGGGACCAAGAGACCCAGTACTTC.

This chain's CDR3 is CAWSTGDRANSPLHF. CDR3 coding DNA: TGTGCCTGGAGTACAGGGGACAGGGCGAATTCACCCCTCCACTTT. This chain joins TRBV30 and TRBJ1-6, with 9 nucleotides matching TRBD1. The CDR3 covers 15 residues. Germline trimming cut 2 bases from V and 7 bases from J; bases unmatched to any gene: 6. Germline CDR1 GTSNPN, CDR2 SVGIG (reference sequence).

The genes are TRBV19 and TRBJ2-2; the D is unclear. The CDR3 has 14 amino acids. Germline lookup yields CDR1 LNHDA and CDR2 SQIVND (reference sequence). V was pared by 1 base and J by 7 bases, with 10 bases between. The CDR3 DNA sequence: TGTGCCAGTAGTATAGGTCTAGAGATCGGGGAGCTGTTTTTT. Its translation is CASSIGLEIGELFF.

This chain uses TRBV6-2 or TRBV6-3 with TRBJ2-7; 8 bases map to TRBD2. The V segment lost 2 bases and the J segment 2 bases; nucleotides outside the gene matches: 5. The CDR3 runs 15 residues. Germline V CDR1 and CDR2: MNHEY, SVGEGT. CDR3 nucleotide sequence: TGTGCCAGCAGTTACGGACTAGCCAACCCCTACGAGCAGTACTTC. As protein: CASSYGLANPYEQYF.

This chain connects TRBV9 to TRBJ2-2; 12 bases align to TRBD2. V was clipped by 3 bases and J by 7 bases; unmatched bases: 13. This CDR3 is built from 18 residues. From germline, CDR1 is SGDLS and CDR2 YYNGEE. CDR3 region: CASSERGLAGGPDGELFF. The CDR3 DNA reads TGTGCCAGCAGCGAGAGAGGGCTAGCGGGAGGGCCGGACGGGGAGCTGTTTTTT.

In this sample, this clone turned up a few times. The genes are TRBV12-3 or TRBV12-4 and TRBJ1-4; D remains ambiguous. Deletions cut 3 bases from V and 5 bases from J, with 7 bases between. There are 13 residues in the CDR3. This chain's CDR3 is CASSFYSNEKLFF. The CDR3 DNA reads as TGTGCCAGCAGTTTCTACTCCAATGAAAAACTGTTTTTT.

This rearrangement joins TRBV19 to TRBJ1-5; D perhaps matches TRBD1 (6 bases). Germline V gene sequence: CDR1 LNHDA, CDR2 SQIVND (reference sequence). V lost 3 bases and J lost 2, with 8 bases in between. CDR3 length: 14 residues. The CDR3 sequence is CASSIRTGNQPQHF. CDR3 sequence (DNA): TGTGCCAGTAGTATCCGGACAGGCAATCAGCCCCAGCATTTT.

V is TRBV27 and J is TRBJ1-1; D is perhaps TRBD1 (6 bases). Trimming shortened V by 6 bases and J by 7 bases, and 15 bases separated the two germline ends. Germline CDR1 is MNHEY and CDR2 is SMNVEV (reference sequence). There are 13 residues in the CDR3. CDR3 residues: CASSFQQGHEAFF. As DNA, the CDR3 is TGTGCCAGCAGCTTCCAGCAGGGACATGAAGCTTTCTTT.

The chain is built from TRBV6-4 and TRBJ2-2; 11 bases are shared with TRBD2. J lost 0 bases, V lost 0 bases, and 3 bases had no gene match. This CDR3 has 18 amino acids. Germline assignment: CDR1 MRHNA and CDR2 SNTAGT. The CDR3 nucleotides read TGTGCCAGCAGTGACTCGACTAGCGGGGCTGCGAACACCGGGGAGCTGTTTTTT. Translated, it gives CASSDSTSGAANTGELFF.

This chain joins TRBV6-2 or TRBV6-3 and TRBJ1-4, with D uncertain. The CDR3 is made up of 14 amino acids. V gave up 6 bases and J gave up 5 bases, with 13 bases separating them. Per the germline V gene, CDR1 is MNHEY and CDR2 is SVGEGT. The CDR3 sequence: CASSQLEGNEKLFF. The CDR3 coding sequence is TGTGCCAGCAGCCAATTGGAGGGAAATGAAAAACTGTTTTTT.

This chain connects TRBV5-4 to TRBJ1-2; no reliable D call. Germline V CDR1 and CDR2: SGHNT, YYREEE (reference sequence). The CDR3 consists of 12 residues. Trimming took 4 bases from V and 7 from J, leaving 11 bases between them. CDR3 loop: CASSPGVTGYTF. For the CDR3, the DNA is TGTGCCAGCAGCCCCGGAGTAACTGGCTACACCTTC.

The chain is built from TRBV5-3 and TRBJ2-7; possibly TRBD1 for D (6 bases). TRBV5-3 is marked as an open reading frame, function uncertain. V was cut by 4 bases and J by 2 bases, with 34 bases left in between. The CDR3 loop spans 21 amino acids. The CDR3 DNA is TGTGCCAGAAGCGGCTCCACCGGACAGTTTGGTATCCCCCGTCGGACCTACGAGCAGTACTTC. Translation gives CARSGSTGQFGIPRRTYEQYF.

The chain links TRBV6-5 to TRBJ2-7; 7 bases are a match to TRBD2. The germline gives CDR1 MNHEY, CDR2 SVGAGI. The CDR3 runs 11 residues. The V gene end was trimmed by 4 bases and the J gene end by 6 bases; junction bases not matched to a gene: 0. This chain's CDR3 is CASSSGGEQYF. CDR3 in DNA: TGTGCCAGCAGTTCGGGGGGCGAGCAGTACTTC.

V is TRBV7-2 and J is TRBJ2-2; TRBD1 matches at 8 bases. CDR1 and CDR2 (germline): SGHTA, FQGNSA. The J segment lost 2 bases and the V segment lost 3 bases, leaving 2 bases of the junction unmatched. This CDR3 comprises 15 residues. The CDR3 protein is CASSLDRANTGELFF. In DNA, the CDR3 is TGTGCCAGCAGCTTGGACAGGGCTAACACCGGGGAGCTGTTTTTT.

This chain's CDR3 is CAWVPQGNPYEQYF. CDR3 DNA: TGTGCCTGGGTACCACAGGGAAACCCCTACGAGCAGTACTTC. The chain couples TRBV30 to TRBJ2-7, with D perhaps TRBD1 (6 bases). The V end lost 5 bases, the J end lost 2 bases, and 16 bases lay between the germline ends. Germline CDR1 and CDR2: GTSNPN and SVGIG (reference sequence). The CDR3 runs to 14 residues.

This chain uses TRBV27 with TRBJ2-7; 10 bases line up with TRBD2. Per germline, CDR1 MNHEY and CDR2 SMNVEV (reference sequence). The J segment lost 4 bases and the V segment lost 2 bases, leaving 5 bases of the junction unmatched. This CDR3 is 15 amino acids long. CDR3 bases: TGTGCCAGCAGTTTACAGCGGGAGGGCCCATACGAGCAGTACTTC. Amino acid sequence: CASSLQREGPYEQYF.

The genes are TRBV5-6 and TRBJ2-3; 10 nucleotides match TRBD1. Trimming removed 4 bases from V and 5 bases from J; junction bases left unmatched: 4. Germline V gene data show CDR1 as SGHDT and CDR2 as YYEEEE. The CDR3 length is 14 residues. CDR3 DNA: TGTGCCAGCAGCGGAGGACAGGGGGGAGATACGCAGTATTTT. This translates into CASSGGQGGDTQYF. Filled out from reference TRBV5-6 and TRBJ2-3, the complete variable domain reads DAGVTQSPTHLIKTRGQQVTLRCSPKSGHDTVSWYQQALGQGPQFIFQYYEEEERQRGNFPDRFSGHQFPNYSSELNVNALLLGDSALYLCASSGGQGGDTQYFGPGTRLTVL.